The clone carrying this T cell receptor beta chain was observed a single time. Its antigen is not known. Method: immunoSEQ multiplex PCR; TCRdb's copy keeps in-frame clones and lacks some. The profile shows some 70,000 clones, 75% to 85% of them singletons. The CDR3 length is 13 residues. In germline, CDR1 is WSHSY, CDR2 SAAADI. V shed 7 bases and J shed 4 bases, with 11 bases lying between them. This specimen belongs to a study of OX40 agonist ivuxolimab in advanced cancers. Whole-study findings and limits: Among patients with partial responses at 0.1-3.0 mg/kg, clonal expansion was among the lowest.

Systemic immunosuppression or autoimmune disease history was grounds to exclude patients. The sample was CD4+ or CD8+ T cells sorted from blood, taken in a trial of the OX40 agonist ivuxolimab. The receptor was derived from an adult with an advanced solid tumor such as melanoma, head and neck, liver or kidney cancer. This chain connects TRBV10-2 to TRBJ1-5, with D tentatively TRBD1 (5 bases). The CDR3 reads CASTVGANQPQHF. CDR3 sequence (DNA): TGCGCCAGCACGGTAGGGGCAAATCAGCCCCAGCATTTT.